Following are 13 T cell receptor beta chains from one sample sequenced in a study of identical twins. TCRdb reprocessed the 5' RACE reads with MiXCR, giving one entry per CDR3 protein. The sample holds about 520,000 distinct CDR3 sequences; roughly a fifth are singletons and the top ten take 0.91%. These records were also assigned to another study, of T cells expressing NK-cell markers.

Sequencing was performed on CD4+ T cells sorted from blood. The receptor set was obtained from a woman under 30 in good health.

This clonotype was observed a handful of times. The J gene is TRBJ1-4, the V gene TRBV6-6; no definite D call. This CDR3 is built from 13 residues. V gave up 11 bases and J gave up 0 bases, with 10 bases separating them. Germline loops: CDR1 MNHNY, CDR2 SVGAGI (reference sequence). DNA of the CDR3: TGTGCCGGCTCGGGAGCAACTAATGAAAAACTGTTTTTT. It translates to CAGSGATNEKLFF.

The table lists this clonotype with many counts. The J gene is TRBJ2-5, the V gene TRBV7-9; D gene ambiguous. The germline gives CDR1 SEHNR, CDR2 FQNEAQ (reference sequence). The CDR3 runs 15 residues. Trimming removed 5 bases at V and 1 base at J, with 14 bases between. CDR3 in DNA: TGTGCCAGCAGCCCTGGCAGAGATTTCCAAGAGACCCAGTACTTC. Encoded protein: CASSPGRDFQETQYF.

This clonotype was recorded at least ten times. The J gene is TRBJ2-3, the V gene TRBV10-3; 12 nucleotides agree with TRBD1. J was trimmed by 4 bases and V by 3 bases; bases with no gene match: 2. The CDR3 extends over 15 amino acids. Per the germline V gene, CDR1 is ENHRY and CDR2 is SYGVKD. CDR3 sequence reads: CAISEGTGGADTQYF. Written as DNA, the CDR3 is TGTGCCATCAGTGAAGGGACAGGGGGCGCAGATACGCAGTATTTT.

The gene calls are TRBV3-1 and TRBJ2-3; 7 nucleotides line up with TRBD2. CDR1 LGHDT and CDR2 YNNKEL come from the germline V gene (reference sequence). CDR3 length: 15 residues. V trimming: 4 bases; J trimming: 2 bases; junction bases outside the gene matches: 6. DNA for the CDR3: TGTGCCAGCAGCCGAAAGCGGGGACTCACAGATACGCAGTATTTT. It yields the protein CASSRKRGLTDTQYF.

This clonotype turned up a few times. The chain employs TRBV6-5 and TRBJ1-1; tentatively, D is TRBD1 (5 bases). Germline loops: CDR1 MNHEY, CDR2 SVGAGI. CDR3 length: 16 residues. V was shortened by 2 bases and J by 1 base, with 14 bases between the two germline ends. The chain's CDR3 is CASSYGGGHKNTEAFF. In DNA, the CDR3 is TGTGCCAGCAGTTACGGGGGTGGACATAAGAACACTGAAGCTTTCTTT.

This clonotype showed up just a few times. The chain carries TRBV6-1 and TRBJ2-7, with D perhaps TRBD1 or TRBD2 (5 bases each). CDR3 length equals 15 residues. V dropped 6 bases and J dropped 2 bases, with 17 bases sitting between them. CDR1 and CDR2 from the germline V gene are MNHNS and SASEGT. The CDR3 is CASRPYHVGAYEQYF. The CDR3 nucleotides read TGTGCCAGCAGACCCTATCACGTGGGGGCCTACGAGCAGTACTTC.

The table lists this clonotype with a few counts. V and J are TRBV11-3 and TRBJ1-1; 9 nucleotides agree with TRBD1. Per the germline V gene, CDR1 is SGHNT and CDR2 is YENEEA. The junction had 4 bases not matched to a gene; V was cut back by 5 bases and J by 3 bases. CDR3 length: 14 amino acids. The CDR3 region has the DNA TGTGCCAGCAGCGCGGACAGGGGACACACTGAAGCTTTCTTT. Amino acid sequence: CASSADRGHTEAFF.

The genes are TRBV14 and TRBJ2-2; 12 positions agree with TRBD1. V shed 4 bases and J 6 bases; nucleotides not matched to a gene: 3. The CDR3 is 15 amino acids. Germline V lookup: CDR1 SGHDN, CDR2 FVKESK. The CDR3 spells CASSPGQGASGELFF. In DNA, the CDR3 is TGTGCCAGCAGCCCGGGACAGGGGGCATCCGGGGAGCTGTTTTTT.

The chain joins TRBV5-5 to TRBJ2-7; the D gene is possibly TRBD1 (5 bases). Germline CDR1 SGHKS, CDR2 YYEKEE (reference sequence). Trimming stripped 4 bases from V and 9 bases from J, with 11 bases between. This CDR3 is 11 amino acids long. The CDR3 here is CASSLERGQYF. In DNA, the CDR3 is TGTGCCAGCAGCCTGGAAAGGGGGCAGTACTTC.

CDR3 protein: CASSYRLDTEAFF. The DNA of the CDR3 is TGTGCCAGCAGTTATAGGTTGGACACTGAAGCTTTCTTT. The rearrangement uses TRBV12-3 or TRBV12-4 and TRBJ1-1; no clear D. Trimming stripped 4 bases from V and 3 bases from J, with 9 bases between. This CDR3 spans 13 amino acids.

CDR3 sequence reads: CASSLLEGAKNIQYF. The CDR3 nucleotides read TGTGCCAGCTCACTACTGGAGGGGGCCAAAAACATTCAGTACTTC. V gene TRBV18 combines with J gene TRBJ2-4; perhaps TRBD2 as D (6 bases). Trimming took 4 bases from V and 1 from J, leaving 11 bases between them. Germline CDR1 KGHSH, CDR2 LQKENI. This CDR3 contains 15 residues.

The CDR3 DNA reads TGTGCCAGCAGTTACGAGGGAAAATACAATGAGCAGTTCTTC. This codes for CASSYEGKYNEQFF. The rearrangement uses TRBV6-2 or TRBV6-3 and TRBJ2-1, with D maybe TRBD2 (5 bases). CDR1 is MNHEY and CDR2 is SVGEGT in the germline V gene. V was shortened by 2 bases and J by 4 bases, with 9 bases between the two germline ends. This CDR3 has 14 residues.

The chain uses TRBV18 and TRBJ2-3; D may be TRBD1 (6 bases). This CDR3 contains 14 residues. The germline CDR1 and CDR2 sequences are KGHSH and LQKENI. Trimming cost V 6 bases and J 0 bases, with 10 bases left between them. The CDR3 coding sequence is TGTGCCAGCTCCCACAGGGATAGCACAGATACGCAGTATTTT. Its translation is CASSHRDSTDTQYF.